The clone carrying this TCR beta chain was detected many times. Its antigen is as yet unknown. This sample is part of a study of post-analysis software for immune sequencing data. Study-level information: Relapsing-remitting, secondary progressive and progressive-relapsing multiple sclerosis were all included among the disease courses.

Germline V lookup: CDR1 SGHTA, CDR2 FQGNSA. The CDR3 runs 11 residues. V gave up 6 bases and J gave up 9 bases, with 12 bases separating them. The TCR beta cDNA libraries contained unique molecular identifiers. The source material, about 0.85 to 11 million T cells, gave rise to 400,000 to 550,000 cDNA molecules. TCRdb reprocessed the PCR reads via MiXCR and lists one record per CDR3 protein. The table records roughly 700,000 distinct CDR3 sequences, approximately 30% of them present only once. Findings and limits, study-wide: Relative to controls, patients with multiple sclerosis showed significantly lower normalized Chao1 diversity. About five TRBV segments were more frequent in patients than controls; TRBV5-6, TRBV5-1 and TRBV20-1 belonged to this group.

Material for sequencing was blood. The clonotype originates from a girl under 18 with multiple sclerosis. The rearrangement joins TRBV7-2 to TRBJ2-7; D is ambiguous. The chain's CDR3 is CASRSPAGQYF. CDR3 DNA: TGTGCCAGCAGATCCCCCGCAGGGCAGTACTTC.